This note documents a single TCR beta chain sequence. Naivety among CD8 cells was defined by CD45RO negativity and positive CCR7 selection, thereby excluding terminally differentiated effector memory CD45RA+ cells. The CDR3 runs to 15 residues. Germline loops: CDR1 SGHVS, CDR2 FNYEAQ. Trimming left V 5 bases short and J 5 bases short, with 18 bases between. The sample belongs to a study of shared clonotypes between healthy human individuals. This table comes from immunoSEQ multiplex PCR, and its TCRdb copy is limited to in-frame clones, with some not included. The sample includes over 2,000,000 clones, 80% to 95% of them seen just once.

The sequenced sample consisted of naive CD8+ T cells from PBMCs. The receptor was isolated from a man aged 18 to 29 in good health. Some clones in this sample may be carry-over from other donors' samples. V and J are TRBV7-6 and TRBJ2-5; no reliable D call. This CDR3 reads CASSRVAVRTETQYF. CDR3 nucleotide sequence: TGTGCCAGCAGCCGGGTGGCTGTTAGGACGGAGACCCAGTACTTC.